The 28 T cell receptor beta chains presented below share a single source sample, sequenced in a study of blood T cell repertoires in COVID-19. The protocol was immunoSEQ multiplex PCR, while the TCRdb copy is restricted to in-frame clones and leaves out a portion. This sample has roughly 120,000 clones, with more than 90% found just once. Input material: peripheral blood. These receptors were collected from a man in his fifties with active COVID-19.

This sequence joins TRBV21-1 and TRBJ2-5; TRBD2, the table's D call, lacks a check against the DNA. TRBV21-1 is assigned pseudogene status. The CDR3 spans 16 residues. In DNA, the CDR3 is TGTGCCAGCCTAAAGGGGGGGACTAGCGCTCAAGAGACCCAGTACTTC. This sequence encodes CASLKGGTSAQETQYF.

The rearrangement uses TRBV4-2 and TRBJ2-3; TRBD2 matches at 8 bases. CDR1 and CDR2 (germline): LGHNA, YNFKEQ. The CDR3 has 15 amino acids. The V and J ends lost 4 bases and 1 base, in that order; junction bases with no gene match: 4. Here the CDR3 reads CASSPQAGGTDTQYF. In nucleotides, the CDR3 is TGTGCCAGCAGCCCTCAAGCGGGGGGCACAGATACGCAGTATTTT.

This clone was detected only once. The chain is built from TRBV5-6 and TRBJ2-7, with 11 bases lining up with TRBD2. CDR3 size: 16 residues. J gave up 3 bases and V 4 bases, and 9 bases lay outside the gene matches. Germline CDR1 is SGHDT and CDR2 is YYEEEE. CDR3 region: CASSPPELAGGYEQYV. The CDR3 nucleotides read TGTGCCAGCAGCCCACCGGAGCTAGCGGGGGGCTACGAGCAGTACGTC.

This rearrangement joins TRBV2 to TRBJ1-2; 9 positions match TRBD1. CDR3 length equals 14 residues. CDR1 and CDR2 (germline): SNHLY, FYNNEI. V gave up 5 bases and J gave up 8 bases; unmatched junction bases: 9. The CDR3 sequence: CASSLGTGFGGYTF. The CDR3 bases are TGTGCCAGCAGTCTCGGGACAGGGTTTGGAGGCTACACCTTC.

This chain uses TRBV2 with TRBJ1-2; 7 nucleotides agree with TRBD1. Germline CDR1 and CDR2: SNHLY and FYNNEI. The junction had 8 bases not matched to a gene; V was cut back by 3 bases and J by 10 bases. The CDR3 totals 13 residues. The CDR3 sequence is CASSEWDSDLYTF. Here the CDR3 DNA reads TGTGCCAGCAGTGAGTGGGACAGCGATCTCTACACCTTC.

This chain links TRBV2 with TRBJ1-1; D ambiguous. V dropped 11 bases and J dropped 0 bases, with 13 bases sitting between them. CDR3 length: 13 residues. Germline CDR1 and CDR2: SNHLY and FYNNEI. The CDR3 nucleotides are TGTGCCTACCCGGGTTCCATGAACACTGAAGCTTTCTTT. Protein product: CAYPGSMNTEAFF.

The DNA for the CDR3 is TGTGCCAGCAGCTTAACGAAGGGGCAGCCCCAGCATTTT. Protein: CASSLTKGQPQHF. The rearrangement joins TRBV11-1 to TRBJ1-5; weak D call: TRBD1 (5 bases). The CDR3 sequence is 13 residues long. Germline V gene data show CDR1 as SGHAT and CDR2 as FQDESV (reference sequence). Trimming shortened V by 2 bases and J by 7 bases, and 9 bases separated the two germline ends.

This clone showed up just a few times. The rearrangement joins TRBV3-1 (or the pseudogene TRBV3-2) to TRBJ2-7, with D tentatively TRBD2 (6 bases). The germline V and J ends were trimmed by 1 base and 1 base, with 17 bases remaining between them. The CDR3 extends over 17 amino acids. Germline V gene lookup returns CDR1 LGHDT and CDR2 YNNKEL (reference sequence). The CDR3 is CASSQVGWAGRSYEQYF. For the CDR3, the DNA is TGTGCCAGCAGCCAAGTTGGATGGGCGGGGAGATCCTACGAGCAGTACTTC.

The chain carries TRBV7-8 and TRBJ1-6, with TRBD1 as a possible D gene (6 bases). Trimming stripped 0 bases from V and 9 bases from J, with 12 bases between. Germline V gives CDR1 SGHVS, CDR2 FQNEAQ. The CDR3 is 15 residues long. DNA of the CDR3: TGTGCCAGCAGCTTAGCGACAGGCTTGGGTTCACCCCTCCACTTT. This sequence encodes CASSLATGLGSPLHF. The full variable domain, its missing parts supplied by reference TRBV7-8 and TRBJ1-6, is GAGVSQSPRYKVAKRGQDVALRCDPISGHVSLFWYQQALGQGPEFLTYFQNEAQLDKSGLPSDRFFAERPEGSVSTLKIQRTQQEDSAVYLCASSLATGLGSPLHFGNGTRLTVT.

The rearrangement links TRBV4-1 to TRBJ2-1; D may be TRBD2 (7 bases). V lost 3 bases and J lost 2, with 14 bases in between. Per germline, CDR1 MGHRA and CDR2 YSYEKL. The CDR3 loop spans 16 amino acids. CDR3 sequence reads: CASSHQGRGAYNEQFF. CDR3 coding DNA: TGCGCCAGCAGCCACCAGGGGAGGGGGGCCTACAATGAGCAGTTCTTC.

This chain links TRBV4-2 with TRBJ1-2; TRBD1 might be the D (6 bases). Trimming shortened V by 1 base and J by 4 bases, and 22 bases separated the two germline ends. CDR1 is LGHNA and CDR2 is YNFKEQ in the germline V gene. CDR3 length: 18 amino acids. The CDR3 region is CASSQGGLKPHPFYGYTF. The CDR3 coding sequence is TGTGCCAGCAGCCAAGGGGGGCTCAAGCCGCATCCCTTCTATGGCTACACCTTC.

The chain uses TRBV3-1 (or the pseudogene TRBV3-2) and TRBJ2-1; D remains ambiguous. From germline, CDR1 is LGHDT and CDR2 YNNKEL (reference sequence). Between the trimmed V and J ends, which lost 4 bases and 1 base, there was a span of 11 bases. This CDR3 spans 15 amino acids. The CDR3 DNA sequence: TGTGCCAGCAGCCGGATGGCGGCATCCTACAATGAGCAGTTCTTC. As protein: CASSRMAASYNEQFF.

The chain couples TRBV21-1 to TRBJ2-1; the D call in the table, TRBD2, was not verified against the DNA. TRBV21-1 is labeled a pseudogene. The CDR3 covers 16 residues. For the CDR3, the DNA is TGTGCCAGCAGCAAAGGTAGCGGGAGCATTCACAATGAGCAGTTCTTC. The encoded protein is CASSKGSGSIHNEQFF.

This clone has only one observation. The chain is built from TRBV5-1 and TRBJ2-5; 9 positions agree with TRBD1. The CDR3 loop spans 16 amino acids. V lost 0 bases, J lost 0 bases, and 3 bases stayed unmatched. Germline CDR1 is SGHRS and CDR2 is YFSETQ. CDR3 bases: TGCGCCAGCAGCTTGGGACAGGGGGGGTACCAAGAGACCCAGTACTTC. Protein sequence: CASSLGQGGYQETQYF.

This CDR3 reads CASSPRGQLDYGYTF. DNA for the CDR3: TGTGCCAGCAGCCCGAGGGGACAGTTGGACTATGGCTACACCTTC. V and J are TRBV5-4 and TRBJ1-2; 7 positions agree with TRBD1. Germline-derived CDR1 and CDR2 are SGHNT and YYREEE (reference sequence). Trimming took 4 bases from V and 3 from J; bases not matched to a gene: 9. This CDR3 contains 15 residues.

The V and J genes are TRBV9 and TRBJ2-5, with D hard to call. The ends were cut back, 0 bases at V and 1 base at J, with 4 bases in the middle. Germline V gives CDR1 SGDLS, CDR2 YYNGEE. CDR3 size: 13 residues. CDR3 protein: CASSVDIQETQYF. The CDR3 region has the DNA TGTGCCAGCAGCGTAGACATCCAAGAGACCCAGTACTTC.

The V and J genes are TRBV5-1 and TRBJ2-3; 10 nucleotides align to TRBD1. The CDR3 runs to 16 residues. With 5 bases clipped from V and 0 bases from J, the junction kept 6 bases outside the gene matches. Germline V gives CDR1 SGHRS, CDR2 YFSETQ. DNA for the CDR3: TGCGCCAGCAGGCCGACAGGGGGCCAAAGCACAGATACGCAGTATTTT. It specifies CASRPTGGQSTDTQYF.

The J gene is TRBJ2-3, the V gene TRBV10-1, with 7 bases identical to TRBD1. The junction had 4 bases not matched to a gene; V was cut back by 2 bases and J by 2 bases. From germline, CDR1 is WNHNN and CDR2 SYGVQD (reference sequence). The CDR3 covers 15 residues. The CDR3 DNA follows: TGCGCCAGCAGTGAGGGGACAGCCGACACAGATACGCAGTATTTT. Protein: CASSEGTADTDTQYF.

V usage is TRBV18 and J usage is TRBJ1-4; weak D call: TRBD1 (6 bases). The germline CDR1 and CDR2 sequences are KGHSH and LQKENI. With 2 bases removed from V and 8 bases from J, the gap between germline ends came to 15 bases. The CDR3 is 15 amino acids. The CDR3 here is CASSPGGQIWEKLFF. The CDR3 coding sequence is TGTGCCAGCTCACCAGGTGGACAGATATGGGAAAAACTGTTTTTT.

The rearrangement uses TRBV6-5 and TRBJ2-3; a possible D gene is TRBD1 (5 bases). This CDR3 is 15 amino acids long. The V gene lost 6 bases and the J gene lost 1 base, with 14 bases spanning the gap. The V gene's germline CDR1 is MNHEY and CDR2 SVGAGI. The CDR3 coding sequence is TGTGCCAGCAGCCCGGTGGGCAGGGGCACAGATACGCAGTATTTT. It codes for CASSPVGRGTDTQYF.

The CDR3 spells CASSVGTGGAYEQYV. CDR3 DNA sequence: TGTGCCAGTAGTGTCGGGACAGGGGGAGCCTACGAGCAGTACGTC. J is TRBJ2-7 and V is TRBV19, with 11 bases aligning to TRBD1. V was pared by 5 bases and J by 2 bases, with 5 bases of the junction left unmatched. Germline CDR1 and CDR2: LNHDA and SQIVND (reference sequence). The CDR3 contains 15 residues.

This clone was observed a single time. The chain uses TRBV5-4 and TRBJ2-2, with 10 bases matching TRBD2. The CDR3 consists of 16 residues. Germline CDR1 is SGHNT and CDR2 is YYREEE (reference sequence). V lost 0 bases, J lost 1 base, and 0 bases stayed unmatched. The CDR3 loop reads CASSLGTSGNTGELFF. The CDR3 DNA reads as TGTGCCAGCAGCTTGGGGACTAGCGGGAACACCGGGGAGCTGTTTTTT. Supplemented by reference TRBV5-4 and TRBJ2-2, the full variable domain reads ETGVTQSPTHLIKTRGQQVTLRCSSQSGHNTVSWYQQALGQGPQFIFQYYREEENGRGNFPPRFSGLQFPNYSSELNVNALELDDSALYLCASSLGTSGNTGELFFGEGSRLTVL.

CDR3 sequence: CASSLQGFTYNEQFF. DNA for the CDR3: TGTGCCAGTAGCTTACAGGGATTTACCTACAATGAGCAGTTCTTC. The gene calls are TRBV19 and TRBJ2-1; tentative D call: TRBD1 (6 bases). Germline CDR1 reads LNHDA; CDR2 reads SQIVND (reference sequence). V was cut by 6 bases and J by 2 bases, with 14 bases left in between. The CDR3 has 15 amino acids. Filled out from reference TRBV19 and TRBJ2-1, the complete variable domain reads DGGITQSPKYLFRKEGQNVTLSCEQNLNHDAMYWYRQDPGQGLRLIYYSQIVNDFQKGDIAEGYSVSREKKESFPLTVTSAQKNPTAFYLCASSLQGFTYNEQFFGPGTRLTVL.

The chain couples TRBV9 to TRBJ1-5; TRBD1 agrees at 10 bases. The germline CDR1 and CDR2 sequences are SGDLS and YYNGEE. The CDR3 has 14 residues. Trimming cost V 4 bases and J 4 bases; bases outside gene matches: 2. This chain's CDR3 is CASSMGQGNQPQHF. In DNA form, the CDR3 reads TGTGCCAGCAGCATGGGACAGGGGAATCAGCCCCAGCATTTT.

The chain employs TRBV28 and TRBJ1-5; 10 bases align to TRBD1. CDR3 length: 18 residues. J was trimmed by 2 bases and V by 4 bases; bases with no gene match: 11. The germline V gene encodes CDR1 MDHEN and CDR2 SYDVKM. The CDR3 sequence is CASSSPPTGGRGNQPQHF. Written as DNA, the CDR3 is TGTGCCAGCAGTTCTCCCCCGACAGGGGGCAGAGGCAATCAGCCCCAGCATTTT. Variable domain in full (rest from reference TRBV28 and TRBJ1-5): DVKVTQSSRYLVKRTGEKVFLECVQDMDHENMFWYRQDPGLGLRLIYFSYDVKMKEKGDIPEGYSVSREKKERFSLILESASTNQTSMYLCASSSPPTGGRGNQPQHFGDGTRLSIL.

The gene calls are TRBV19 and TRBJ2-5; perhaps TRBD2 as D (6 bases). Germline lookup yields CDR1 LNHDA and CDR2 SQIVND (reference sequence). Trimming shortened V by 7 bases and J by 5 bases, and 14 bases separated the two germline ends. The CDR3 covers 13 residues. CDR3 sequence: CASTTSSMETQYF. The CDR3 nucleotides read TGTGCCAGTACTACTAGCTCTATGGAGACCCAGTACTTC.

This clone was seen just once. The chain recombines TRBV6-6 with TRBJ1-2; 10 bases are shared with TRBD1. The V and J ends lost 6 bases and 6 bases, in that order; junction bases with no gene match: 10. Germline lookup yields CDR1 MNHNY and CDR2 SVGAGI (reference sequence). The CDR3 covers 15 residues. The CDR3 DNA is TGTGCCAGCAGACCTCCGGGACAGGGGAGGGATGGCTACACCTTC. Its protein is CASRPPGQGRDGYTF.

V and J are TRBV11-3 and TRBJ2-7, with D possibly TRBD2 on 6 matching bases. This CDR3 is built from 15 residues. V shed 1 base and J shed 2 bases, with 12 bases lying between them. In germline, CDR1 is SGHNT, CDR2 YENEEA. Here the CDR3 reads CASSLGDWATYEQYV. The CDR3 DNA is TGTGCCAGCAGCTTAGGGGACTGGGCGACCTACGAGCAGTACGTC.